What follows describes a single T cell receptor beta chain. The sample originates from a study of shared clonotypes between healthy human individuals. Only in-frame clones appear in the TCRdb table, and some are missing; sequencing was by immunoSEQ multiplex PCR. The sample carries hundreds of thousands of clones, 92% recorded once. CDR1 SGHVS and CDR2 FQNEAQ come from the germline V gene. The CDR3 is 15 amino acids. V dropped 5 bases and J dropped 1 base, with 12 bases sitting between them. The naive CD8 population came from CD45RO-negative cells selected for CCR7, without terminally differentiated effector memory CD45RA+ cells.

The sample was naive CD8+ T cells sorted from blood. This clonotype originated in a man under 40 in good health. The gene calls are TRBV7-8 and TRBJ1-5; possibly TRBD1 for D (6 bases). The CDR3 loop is CASSPRQGSNQPQHF. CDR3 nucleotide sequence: TGTGCCAGCAGCCCCCGCCAGGGGAGCAATCAGCCCCAGCATTTT.